This T cell receptor beta chain is from a study of early T cells in non-severe SARS-CoV-2 infection. Looking at the study overall: Sequencing of unsorted whole blood was done on bulk RNA, leaving chains unpaired.

Of note for this clonotype: Possible read error: a much larger clone is one base away.

The germline V gene has CDR1 MNHNY and CDR2 SVGAGI (reference sequence). This CDR3 spans 14 amino acids. Individual cDNA molecules each received unique molecular identifiers attached to them. TCRdb analysed the 5' RACE reads with MiXCR anew, one entry per CDR3 protein. Of tens of thousands of distinct CDR3 sequences in the sample, about 5.3% were seen once. The sequence was collected from an adult who was a healthcare worker with PCR-confirmed SARS-CoV-2 infection or an uninfected control (not recorded which). V and J are TRBV6-6 and TRBJ1-1; a weak D match, TRBD1 (5 bases). Sequenced sample: whole blood. The chain's CDR3 is CASRYSLQGLEAFF. The CDR3 DNA reads as TGTGCCAGCAGATACTCGCTCCAGGGCCTTGAAGCTTTCTTT.